This TCR beta chain was profiled in a study of blood T cells in healthy people across ages. Findings and caveats of the study: Whereas aged donors had fewer naive CD4+ cells, long-lived donors had more of them and higher diversity.

The ends were cut back, 4 bases at V and 0 bases at J, with 13 bases in the middle. The length of the CDR3 is 16 residues. Germline V gene sequence: CDR1 SQVTM, CDR2 ANQGSEA. This clonotype has more than one count but fewer than ten. The target antigen is unknown. A second PCR, run for about 7 to 11 cycles, used a sample-barcoded 5' primer plus a J-beta primer mix. TCRdb passed the 5' RACE reads through MiXCR, listing each CDR3 protein once. Of some 1.5 million distinct CDR3 sequences in the sample, approximately 43% were seen once. The chain joins TRBV29-1 to TRBJ2-6; TRBD1 or TRBD2 may be the D gene (5 bases each). The source material was blood. This clonotype originated in a woman between 18 and 29 years old in good health. The CDR3 sequence is CSVGEGFSSGANVLTF. The CDR3 nucleotides read TGCAGCGTTGGAGAGGGGTTTAGCTCTGGGGCCAACGTCCTGACTTTC.